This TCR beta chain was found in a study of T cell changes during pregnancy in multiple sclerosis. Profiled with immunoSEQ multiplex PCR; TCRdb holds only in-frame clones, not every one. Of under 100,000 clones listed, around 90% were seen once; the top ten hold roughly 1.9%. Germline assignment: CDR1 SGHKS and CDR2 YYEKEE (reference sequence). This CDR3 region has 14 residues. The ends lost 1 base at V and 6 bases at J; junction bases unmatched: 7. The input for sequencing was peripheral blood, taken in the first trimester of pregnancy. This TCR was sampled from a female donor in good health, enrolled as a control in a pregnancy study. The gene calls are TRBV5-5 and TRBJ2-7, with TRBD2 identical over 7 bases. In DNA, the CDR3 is TGTGCCAGCAGCTTGTTTGGGACGGGGGGCGAGCAGTACTTC. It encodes CASSLFGTGGEQYF.